This passage covers 9 T cell receptor beta chains from one sample sequenced in a study of shared clonotypes between healthy human individuals. The protocol was immunoSEQ multiplex PCR, while the TCRdb copy is restricted to in-frame clones and leaves out a portion. The data show about 1.5 million clones, 95% to 99% seen once. Input material: naive CD4+ T cells sorted from blood. Subset of the sample: CD45RA+ positively selected. These receptors came from a man younger than 40 in good health.

On this clone: At the DNA level, this CDR3 is encoded by other sequences in the same sample as well. This chain connects TRBV9 to TRBJ2-5; D is undetermined. Trimming took 0 bases from V and 4 from J, leaving 13 bases between them. Germline CDR1 reads SGDLS; CDR2 reads YYNGEE. There are 15 residues in the CDR3. CDR3 protein: CASSVVGGRGETQYF. The CDR3 region has the DNA TGTGCCAGCAGCGTAGTAGGCGGAAGAGGAGAGACCCAGTACTTC.

This clone was recorded only once. The J gene is TRBJ2-1, the V gene TRBV18; 13 positions agree with TRBD2. With V trimmed by 1 base and J by 0 bases, 9 bases remained unmatched. CDR1 and CDR2 from the germline V gene are KGHSH and LQKENI. The CDR3 consists of 20 residues. The DNA for the CDR3 is TGTGCCAGCTCACCACGGGTCGGACTAGCGGGAGAGTTCTCCTACAATGAGCAGTTCTTC. It encodes CASSPRVGLAGEFSYNEQFF.

The CDR3 DNA follows: TGTGCCAGCAGCTCAAAAGTCGTGGCGGGAGCCTACGAGCAGTACTTC. It translates to CASSSKVVAGAYEQYF. This chain connects TRBV5-4 to TRBJ2-7; TRBD2 agrees at 7 bases. J lost 2 bases, V lost 3 bases, and 11 bases had no gene match. This CDR3 has 16 amino acids. Germline values: CDR1 SGHNT, CDR2 YYREEE (reference sequence).

Note on this clone: Other nucleotide sequences from this sample produce the same CDR3. The CDR3 DNA follows: TGTGCCTGGACAGGGGGAAGCAATCAGCCCCAGCATTTT. Translated, it gives CAWTGGSNQPQHF. The genes are TRBV30 and TRBJ1-5; 7 bases agree with TRBD1. With 4 bases clipped from V and 1 base from J, the junction kept 1 base outside the gene matches. This CDR3 has 13 residues. The germline gives CDR1 GTSNPN, CDR2 SVGIG (reference sequence).

The chain recombines TRBV7-2 with TRBJ1-3; D uncertain. From germline, CDR1 is SGHTA and CDR2 FQGNSA. V was cut by 5 bases and J by 6 bases, with 11 bases left in between. The CDR3 is made up of 13 amino acids. DNA of the CDR3: TGTGCCAGCAGCCCTCGGAATGAAAACACCATATATTTT. Translated: CASSPRNENTIYF. The full variable domain, completed using reference TRBV7-2 and TRBJ1-3, is GAGVSQSPSNKVTEKGKDVELRCDPISGHTALYWYRQSLGQGLEFLIYFQGNSAPDKSGLPSDRFSAERTGGSVSTLTIQRTQQEDSAVYLCASSPRNENTIYFGEGSWLTVV.

V and J are TRBV28 and TRBJ1-5; D gene uncertain. V was clipped by 4 bases and J by 6 bases, with 7 bases between them. The V gene's germline CDR1 is MDHEN and CDR2 SYDVKM. This CDR3 contains 12 residues. The CDR3 reads CASSSPSQPQHF. In nucleotides, the CDR3 is TGTGCCAGCAGTTCTCCCTCTCAGCCCCAGCATTTT.

The chain uses TRBV19 and TRBJ2-2, with 14 bases aligning to TRBD2. Unmatched junction bases numbered 6, after V lost 5 bases and J lost 4 bases. The CDR3 covers 17 residues. Germline V gene data show CDR1 as LNHDA and CDR2 as SQIVND (reference sequence). CDR3 protein: CASSDPTSGRGTGELFF. In nucleotides, the CDR3 is TGTGCCAGTAGTGACCCGACTAGCGGGAGGGGCACCGGGGAGCTGTTTTTT.

The genes are TRBV7-9 and TRBJ1-2; tentatively, D is TRBD1 (5 bases). From germline, CDR1 is SEHNR and CDR2 FQNEAQ (reference sequence). The germline V and J ends were trimmed by 3 bases and 4 bases, with 12 bases remaining between them. This CDR3 is 14 amino acids long. CDR3 amino acids: CASSLDGTFYGYTF. DNA for the CDR3: TGTGCCAGCAGCTTGGACGGGACCTTCTATGGCTACACCTTC.

The chain is built from TRBV14 and TRBJ1-1, with D perhaps TRBD1 (5 bases). V was trimmed by 2 bases and J by 10 bases, leaving 8 bases between them. This CDR3 comprises 11 residues. Per the germline V gene, CDR1 is SGHDN and CDR2 is FVKESK. CDR3 in DNA: TGTGCCAGCAGCCAACGGGACTCAGCTTTCTTT. Translating it yields CASSQRDSAFF.